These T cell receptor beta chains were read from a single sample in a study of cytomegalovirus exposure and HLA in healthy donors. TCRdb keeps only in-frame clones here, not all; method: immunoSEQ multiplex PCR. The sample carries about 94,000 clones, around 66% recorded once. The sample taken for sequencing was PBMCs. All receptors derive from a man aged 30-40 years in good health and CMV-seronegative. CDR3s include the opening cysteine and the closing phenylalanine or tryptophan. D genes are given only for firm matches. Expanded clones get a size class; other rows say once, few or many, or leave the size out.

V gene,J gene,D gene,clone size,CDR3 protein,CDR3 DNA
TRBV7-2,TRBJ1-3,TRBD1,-,CASIDRGYSGNTIYF,TGTGCCAGCATCGACAGGGGTTACTCTGGAAACACCATATATTTT
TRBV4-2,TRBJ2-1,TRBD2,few,CASSQEESSGTYNEQFF,TGTGCCAGCAGCCAAGAGGAGTCTAGCGGGACCTACAATGAGCAGTTCTTC
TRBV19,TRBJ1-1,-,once,CASSNPRVMNTEAFF,TGTGCCAGTAGTAACCCCAGGGTTATGAACACTGAAGCTTTCTTT
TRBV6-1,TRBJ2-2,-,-,CASSEAGATRNTGELFF,TGTGCCAGCAGTGAAGCTGGCGCGACAAGAAACACCGGGGAGCTGTTTTTT
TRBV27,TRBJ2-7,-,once,CASSWRPNYEQYF,TGTGCCAGCAGTTGGCGGCCGAACTACGAGCAGTACTTC
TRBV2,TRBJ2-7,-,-,CASSDGNNYEQYF,TGTGCCAGCAGTGATGGTAACAACTACGAGCAGTACTTC
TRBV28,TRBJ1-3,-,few,CASSLGGVQRGNTIYF,TGTGCCAGCAGCCTCGGCGGGGTGCAGCGAGGAAACACCATATATTTT
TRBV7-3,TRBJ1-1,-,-,CASSPGPGNTEAFF,TGTGCCAGCAGCCCAGGGCCGGGGAACACTGAAGCTTTCTTT
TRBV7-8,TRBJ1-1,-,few,CASSLGSEAFF,TGTGCCAGCAGCTTAGGCAGTGAAGCTTTCTTT
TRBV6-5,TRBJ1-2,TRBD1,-,CASSSGQGVYGYTF,TGTGCCAGCAGTTCGGGACAGGGCGTCTATGGCTACACCTTC
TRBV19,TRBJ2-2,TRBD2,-,CASRWGGETGELFF,TGTGCCAGTAGATGGGGGGGAGAGACCGGGGAGCTGTTTTTT
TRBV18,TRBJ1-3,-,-,CASSLGAGNTIYF,TGTGCCAGCTCTCTGGGAGCTGGAAACACCATATATTTT
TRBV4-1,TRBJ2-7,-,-,CASSHPGISYEQYF,TGCGCCAGCAGCCACCCCGGGATCTCCTACGAGCAGTACTTC
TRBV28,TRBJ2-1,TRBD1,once,CASFEGANNEQFF,TGTGCCAGTTTTGAGGGGGCTAACAATGAGCAGTTCTTC
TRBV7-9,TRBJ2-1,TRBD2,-,CASSLGGGSDNEQFF,TGTGCCAGCAGCTTAGGGGGGGGTAGCGACAATGAGCAGTTCTTC